The 14 T cell receptor beta chains below come from one sample, sequenced in a study of glioma-infiltrating T cells. Using RNA template, CDR3s of TCR alpha and beta were amplified with iRepertoire arm-PCR. TCRdb itself ran the multiplex PCR reads through MiXCR, one entry per CDR3 protein. The sample holds about 410,000 distinct CDR3 sequences; about 40% are singletons and the top ten take about 11%. Material: glioma tissue, nonneoplastic brain tissue, or PBMCs (not recorded which). Receptors were obtained from a human donor with low-grade glioma or glioblastoma, undergoing nonglioma brain surgery, or in good health (not recorded which).

This clonotype was seen ten or more times. The rearrangement joins TRBV27 to TRBJ2-1; D call uncertain. The CDR3 is 14 residues long. Trimming stripped 2 bases from V and 6 bases from J, with 11 bases between. Germline V CDR1 and CDR2: MNHEY, SMNVEV (reference sequence). The CDR3 region is CASSLGGPSNEQFF. The CDR3 DNA is TGTGCCAGCAGTTTAGGTGGCCCTTCCAATGAGCAGTTCTTC.

The V and J genes are TRBV7-2 and TRBJ2-5; no clear D gene. The V gene's germline CDR1 is SGHTA and CDR2 FQGNSA. With 3 bases removed from V and 0 bases from J, the gap between germline ends came to 8 bases. The CDR3 runs 14 residues. The CDR3 reads CASSLQAYQETQYF. In DNA, the CDR3 is TGTGCCAGCAGCTTGCAGGCGTACCAAGAGACCCAGTACTTC.

The J gene is TRBJ2-3, the V gene TRBV4-2, with D perhaps TRBD2 (6 bases). The germline V and J ends were trimmed by 4 bases and 7 bases, with 24 bases remaining between them. This CDR3 spans 17 amino acids. Germline values: CDR1 LGHNA, CDR2 YNFKEQ. CDR3 nucleotides: TGTGCCAGCAGCCCCAGGGTGGAGGGAGGACGCGGAAATACGCAGTATTTT. Its translation is CASSPRVEGGRGNTQYF.

This clonotype was observed a handful of times. V gene TRBV7-2 combines with J gene TRBJ2-1; D perhaps matches TRBD2 (6 bases). CDR1 SGHTA and CDR2 FQGNSA come from the germline V gene. Trimming shortened V by 1 base and J by 8 bases, and 9 bases separated the two germline ends. The length of the CDR3 is 13 residues. CDR3 nucleotide sequence: TGTGCCAGCAGCTTAGGAGGGAGGCATGAGCAGTTCTTC. Its translation: CASSLGGRHEQFF. Together with reference TRBV7-2 and TRBJ2-1, the CDR3 gives the full variable domain: GAGVSQSPSNKVTEKGKDVELRCDPISGHTALYWYRQSLGQGLEFLIYFQGNSAPDKSGLPSDRFSAERTGGSVSTLTIQRTQQEDSAVYLCASSLGGRHEQFFGPGTRLTVL.

The gene calls are TRBV28 and TRBJ1-2; D is possibly TRBD1 (5 bases). V was clipped by 5 bases and J by 1 base, with 17 bases between them. Germline assignment: CDR1 MDHEN and CDR2 SYDVKM. The CDR3 is 16 residues long. CDR3 sequence: CASSRPRSGDNYGYTF. CDR3 in DNA: TGTGCCAGCAGTCGCCCCAGGTCGGGGGATAACTATGGCTACACCTTC.

This clonotype showed up many times. V gene TRBV7-9 combines with J gene TRBJ2-1; TRBD1 is a possible D gene (6 bases). The V end lost 5 bases, the J end lost 1 base, and 15 bases lay between the germline ends. Germline CDR1 is SEHNR and CDR2 is FQNEAQ (reference sequence). The CDR3 contains 16 residues. DNA for the CDR3: TGTGCCAGCAGCCTAGGACAGTCAATGTCCTACAATGAGCAGTTCTTC. It encodes CASSLGQSMSYNEQFF. Combining the CDR3 with reference TRBV7-9 and TRBJ2-1 gives the whole variable domain DTGVSQNPRHKITKRGQNVTFRCDPISEHNRLYWYRQTLGQGPEFLTYFQNEAQLEKSRLLSDRFSAERPKGSFSTLEIQRTEQGDSAMYLCASSLGQSMSYNEQFFGPGTRLTVL.

This clonotype was observed a single time. The gene calls are TRBV9 and TRBJ1-5; no reliable D call. The germline V gene encodes CDR1 SGDLS and CDR2 YYNGEE. The CDR3 covers 14 residues. V lost 0 bases and J 7 bases, leaving 11 bases between the germline ends. The CDR3 spells CASSVDAGGQPQHF. The DNA for the CDR3 is TGTGCCAGCAGCGTAGATGCGGGAGGACAGCCCCAGCATTTT.

The table lists this clonotype with many counts. V usage is TRBV7-9 and J usage is TRBJ2-1; D gene uncertain. The CDR3 is 11 residues long. With 6 bases removed from V and 6 bases from J, the gap between germline ends came to 6 bases. Per germline, CDR1 SEHNR and CDR2 FQNEAQ (reference sequence). CDR3 sequence reads: CASSSTNEQFF. The CDR3 DNA is TGTGCCAGCAGTAGTACCAATGAGCAGTTCTTC.

This clonotype was recorded a few times. The gene calls are TRBV28 and TRBJ2-1; D call uncertain. Germline V gives CDR1 MDHEN, CDR2 SYDVKM. V was trimmed by 3 bases and J by 10 bases, leaving 7 bases between them. The CDR3 loop spans 11 amino acids. This chain's CDR3 is CASSFDVEQFF. The CDR3 coding sequence is TGTGCCAGCAGTTTCGACGTGGAGCAGTTCTTC. Drawing the rest from reference TRBV28 and TRBJ2-1, the complete variable domain is DVKVTQSSRYLVKRTGEKVFLECVQDMDHENMFWYRQDPGLGLRLIYFSYDVKMKEKGDIPEGYSVSREKKERFSLILESASTNQTSMYLCASSFDVEQFFGPGTRLTVL.

V gene TRBV3-1 combines with J gene TRBJ2-1, with 10 bases identical to TRBD1. Germline trimming cut 4 bases from V and 10 bases from J; bases unmatched to any gene: 10. Germline V gene lookup returns CDR1 LGHDT and CDR2 YNNKEL (reference sequence). CDR3 length equals 15 residues. CDR3 nucleotides: TGTGCCAGCAGCCCCCGGGACAGGGGTTCCTACGAGCAGTTCTTC. Its translation is CASSPRDRGSYEQFF.

This clonotype was seen just once. The genes are TRBV29-1 and TRBJ1-2, with a weak D call TRBD1 (6 bases). The CDR3 extends over 13 amino acids. The germline V gene has CDR1 SQVTM and CDR2 ANQGSEA. V was shortened by 7 bases and J by 4 bases, with 16 bases between the two germline ends. In nucleotides, the CDR3 is TGCAGCGCTACCGAGGGGGAGGGCTATGGCTACACCTTC. Its translation is CSATEGEGYGYTF.

This clonotype was seen a handful of times. The CDR3 sequence: CSAQTGPTGELFF. Here the CDR3 DNA reads TGCAGTGCTCAGACAGGGCCAACCGGGGAGCTGTTTTTT. This chain links TRBV20-1 with TRBJ2-2; 7 bases map to TRBD1. The germline V gene encodes CDR1 DFQATT and CDR2 SNEGSKA (reference sequence). The CDR3 runs 13 residues. V was pared by 5 bases and J by 5 bases, with 5 bases of the junction left unmatched.

For this clonotype: A much larger clonotype is one base distant, so this may be a read error. The V call is TRBV27, the J call TRBJ2-1; perhaps TRBD1 as D (6 bases). With 2 bases removed from V and 10 bases from J, the gap between germline ends came to 27 bases. Germline CDR1 is MNHEY and CDR2 is SMNVEV (reference sequence). The CDR3 sequence is 18 residues long. The CDR3 DNA sequence: TGTGCCAGCAGTTTAATCGGGCCAGCAGGGGAATCCTCCTACGAGCAGTTCTTC. It codes for CASSLIGPAGESSYEQFF.

Notes on this clonotype: Compared with germline, one end of the junction differs, possibly owing to a read error. The gene calls are TRBV28 and TRBJ2-1; D may be TRBD1 (6 bases). CDR3 length: 15 amino acids. CDR1 is MDHEN and CDR2 is SYDVKM in the germline V gene. Here the CDR3 reads CASSPPTTGLNEQLF. The CDR3 nucleotides are TGTGCCAGCAGTCCACCGACTACAGGGCTTAATGAGCAGCTCTTC.